This TCR beta chain was sequenced in a study of blood T cells in healthy people across ages. Study-wide results and limits: Per million T cells, TCR beta diversity dropped about linearly as age rose. Both naive CD4+ cell counts and diversity were greater in long-lived donors than in aged donors.

With regard to this clonotype: What it binds is not known.

Germline V gene sequence: CDR1 LGHDT, CDR2 YNNKEL (reference sequence). The CDR3 extends over 18 amino acids. Trimming took 0 bases from V and 2 from J; bases not matched to a gene: 7. A second PCR, run for roughly 7 to 11 cycles, used a sample-barcoded 5' primer plus a J-beta primer mix. From the 5' RACE reads, TCRdb called clonotypes with MiXCR, one entry per CDR3 protein. The profile covers approximately 730,000 distinct CDR3 sequences, with about 53% appearing a single time and approximately 41% taken by the ten largest. Sequenced: blood. The receptor was derived from an elderly man in good health. This chain connects TRBV3-1 to TRBJ2-5; 12 bases map to TRBD2. In DNA, the CDR3 is TGTGCCAGCAGCCAAGAGAGTCGACTAGCGGGGGTACAAGAGACCCAGTACTTC. Protein product: CASSQESRLAGVQETQYF.